A single TCR beta chain is shown here with its context. This clonotype has more than one count but fewer than ten. Its recognized antigen is unknown. Per-base qualities were not stored, and no clone one base away is much larger. Library preparation used RT-PCR. This sample was sequenced with an Illumina HiSeq 2500. TCRdb ran its own pipeline on the public reads, namely fastp trimming at Q25 and MiXCR clone calling, and kept in-frame beta chains. Identical CDR3 proteins give one entry, which carries the most common genes and DNA. Here the sample has some 800,000 distinct CDR3 sequences; approximately 22% occur a single time. The ten largest make up roughly 10% of the sample. The data were obtained in a study of response to subunit inactivated influenza vaccine (dated by TCRdb to 2017 to 2018). As for the study more broadly: Deep quantitative profiling of the T cell receptor repertoire was used in the study to follow responses to a trivalent subunit inactivated influenza vaccine.

Taken from the germline V gene (reference sequence), the CDR1 and CDR2 loops are LNHNV and YYDKDF. Reading from cysteine to phenylalanine, the CDR3 counts 13 amino acids. Here the CDR3 DNA is all that survives: 39 bases in frame from base 1. V drops 3 bases and J drops 4 bases, leaving 7 bases in between. General conclusions and limits of the study: The authors proposed that each seasonal influenza vaccination may bring in only a limited number of new T cells.

This chain is built from TRBV15 and TRBJ1-5; the D gene is not confidently resolved. The receptor was derived from a man over 45 who received an inactivated influenza vaccine. Donor details come from another sample of the same person, matched by shared clones. Here the sequenced sample was PBMCs from blood, taken approximately 5 days after vaccination. The CDR3 protein: CATSSDPNQPQHF. The DNA reads TGTGCCACCAGCAGTGACCCTAATCAGCCCCAGCATTTT.